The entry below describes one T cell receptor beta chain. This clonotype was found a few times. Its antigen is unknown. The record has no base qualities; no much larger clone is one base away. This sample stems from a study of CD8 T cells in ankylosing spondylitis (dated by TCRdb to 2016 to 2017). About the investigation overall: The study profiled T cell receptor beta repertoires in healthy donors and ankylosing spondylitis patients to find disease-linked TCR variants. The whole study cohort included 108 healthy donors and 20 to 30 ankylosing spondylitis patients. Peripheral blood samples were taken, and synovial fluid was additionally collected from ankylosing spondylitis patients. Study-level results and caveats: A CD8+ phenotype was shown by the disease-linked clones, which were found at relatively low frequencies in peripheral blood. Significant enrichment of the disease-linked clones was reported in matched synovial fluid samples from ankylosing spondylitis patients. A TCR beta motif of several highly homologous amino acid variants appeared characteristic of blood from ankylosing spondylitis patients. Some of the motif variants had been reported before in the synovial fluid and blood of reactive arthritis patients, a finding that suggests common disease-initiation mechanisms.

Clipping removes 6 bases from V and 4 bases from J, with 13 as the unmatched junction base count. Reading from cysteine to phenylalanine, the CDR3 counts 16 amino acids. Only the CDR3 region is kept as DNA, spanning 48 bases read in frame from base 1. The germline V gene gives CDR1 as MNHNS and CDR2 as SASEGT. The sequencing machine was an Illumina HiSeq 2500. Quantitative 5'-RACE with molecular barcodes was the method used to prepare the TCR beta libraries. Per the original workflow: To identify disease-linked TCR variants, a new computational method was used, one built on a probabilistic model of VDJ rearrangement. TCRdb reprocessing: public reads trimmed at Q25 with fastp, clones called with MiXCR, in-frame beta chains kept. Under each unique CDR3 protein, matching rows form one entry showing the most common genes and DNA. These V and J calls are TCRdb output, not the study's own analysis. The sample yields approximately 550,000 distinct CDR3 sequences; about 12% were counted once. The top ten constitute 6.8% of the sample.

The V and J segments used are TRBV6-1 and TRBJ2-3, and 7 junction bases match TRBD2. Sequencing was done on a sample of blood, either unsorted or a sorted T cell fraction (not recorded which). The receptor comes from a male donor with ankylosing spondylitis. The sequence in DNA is TGTGCCAGCAGAGCTGGGACGGGAGGTCGCTCAGATACGCAGTATTTT. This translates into CASRAGTGGRSDTQYF.